The 9 T cell receptor beta chains presented below share a single source sample, sequenced in a study of shared clonotypes between healthy human individuals. CD8 cells classed as naive were CD45RO-negative and positively selected for CCR7, excluding terminally differentiated effector memory CD45RA+ cells. Using immunoSEQ multiplex PCR, the repertoire was profiled, and TCRdb retains in-frame clones only, with some absent. Counted here are roughly 770,000 clones, 90% to 97% occurring once; the ten biggest clones make up about 0.25%. Sequencing was performed on naive CD8+ T cells sorted from blood. Every receptor here comes from a man under 40 in good health.

This chain joins TRBV18 and TRBJ2-1; the match to TRBD2 covers 7 bases. Germline values: CDR1 KGHSH, CDR2 LQKENI. After removal of 0 bases from V and 8 bases from J, the junction contained 7 bases not matched to a gene. The CDR3 is 15 amino acids. The CDR3 here is CASSPPGLSPHEQFF. In DNA, the CDR3 is TGTGCCAGCTCACCACCGGGACTAAGTCCCCATGAGCAGTTCTTC.

The chain couples TRBV4-1 to TRBJ2-5; TRBD2 matches at 8 bases. V lost 4 bases and J lost 3; bases outside the gene matches: 13. The germline V gene has CDR1 MGHRA and CDR2 YSYEKL. The CDR3 contains 17 residues. CDR3: CASSPLGPGTREETQYF. The CDR3 DNA follows: TGCGCCAGCAGCCCCCTGGGCCCCGGGACTAGGGAAGAGACCCAGTACTTC.

The chain recombines TRBV21-1 with TRBJ2-3. TRBV21-1 constitutes a pseudogene. The length of the CDR3 is 16 residues. For the CDR3, the DNA is TGTGCCAGCAGCAAATCCGGGACCATCGGGACAGATACGCAGTATTTT. Translating it yields CASSKSGTIGTDTQYF.

The chain combines TRBV6-5 with TRBJ2-2; D gene unclear. Germline CDR1 reads MNHEY; CDR2 reads SVGAGI. Trimming cost V 8 bases and J 6 bases, with 10 bases left between them. The CDR3 is 12 amino acids. DNA of the CDR3: TGTGCCAGCCATCAAATCGCCGGGGAGCTGTTTTTT. Translated, it gives CASHQIAGELFF.

The chain uses TRBV27 and TRBJ2-3; D perhaps matches TRBD1 (6 bases). The germline V gene encodes CDR1 MNHEY and CDR2 SMNVEV (reference sequence). Trimming took off 5 bases at V and 2 bases at J, with 20 bases between the two ends. The CDR3 sequence is 17 residues long. CDR3 sequence reads: CASSGPPGQSHTDTQYF. The CDR3 DNA reads as TGTGCCAGCAGTGGCCCTCCGGGACAATCCCACACAGATACGCAGTATTTT.

This rearrangement joins TRBV5-8 to TRBJ2-7; D not certain. Trimming took off 1 base at V and 2 bases at J, with 10 bases between the two ends. The CDR3 runs 14 residues. Germline V gene sequence: CDR1 SGHTS, CDR2 YDEGEE. CDR3 bases: TGTGCCAGCAGCTTGTTGCCGGCAACCTACGAGCAGTACTTC. Amino acid sequence: CASSLLPATYEQYF.

The V and J genes are TRBV5-4 and TRBJ2-1, with D perhaps assigned TRBD1 or TRBD2 (7 bases each). This CDR3 spans 12 amino acids. Per germline, CDR1 SGHNT and CDR2 YYREEE (reference sequence). V was trimmed by 9 bases and J by 7 bases, leaving 14 bases between them. CDR3 DNA sequence: TGTGCCACGCAGGGGGGAGGGAATGAGCAGTTCTTC. Protein: CATQGGGNEQFF.

V gene TRBV4-1 combines with J gene TRBJ2-3, with TRBD2 matching 14 bases. In germline, CDR1 is MGHRA, CDR2 YSYEKL. This CDR3 is 18 amino acids long. V lost 3 bases to trimming and J lost 4 bases; unmatched junction nucleotides: 9. CDR3 amino acids: CASSHPPTSGRGADTQYF. The CDR3 DNA follows: TGCGCCAGCAGCCACCCCCCGACTAGCGGGAGGGGTGCAGATACGCAGTATTTT.

The V call is TRBV5-1, the J call TRBJ2-1, with D tentatively TRBD2 (7 bases). The V and J ends lost 2 bases and 8 bases respectively, with 26 bases between them. Per the germline V gene, CDR1 is SGHRS and CDR2 is YFSETQ. This CDR3 spans 18 amino acids. DNA of the CDR3: TGCGCCAGCAGCTTTGGTCCTTTCGCGGGGGCGCAGGTTGATGAGCAGTTCTTC. Its protein product is CASSFGPFAGAQVDEQFF.